These 19 T cell receptor beta chains came from one sample sequenced in a study of T cells after yellow fever vaccination. In TCRdb, the 5' RACE reads were re-called with MiXCR into one record per CDR3 protein. The sample lists 350,000 to 450,000 distinct CDR3 sequences; 18% were seen once. The material sequenced was PBMCs, taken before the yellow fever booster vaccination. Source of these receptors: a man between 18 and 35 years old who received the YFV17D yellow fever vaccine.

This clonotype has only a few counts. The V and J genes are TRBV15 and TRBJ2-1; TRBD2 matches at 9 bases. V dropped 0 bases and J dropped 6; count of bases not matched to a gene: 15. Germline CDR1 is LNHNV and CDR2 is YYDKDF (reference sequence). This CDR3 comprises 19 residues. The CDR3 is CATSRDRVGLAGPGNEQFF. The CDR3, as DNA: TGTGCCACCAGCAGAGATCGGGTTGGGCTAGCGGGGCCTGGCAATGAGCAGTTCTTC.

This clonotype has more than one count but fewer than ten. The chain links TRBV5-1 to TRBJ2-2; D gene ambiguous. V lost 6 bases to trimming and J lost 1 base, with 10 bases between them. The CDR3 sequence is 14 residues long. Looked up from germline, CDR1 is SGHRS and CDR2 is YFSETQ. The CDR3 DNA follows: TGCGCCAGCACCACCTCAGGGAACACCGGGGAGCTGTTTTTT. Protein product: CASTTSGNTGELFF.

The table lists this clonotype with a few counts. V and J are TRBV12-3 or TRBV12-4 and TRBJ1-2; the D is unclear. This CDR3 has 11 residues. V was clipped by 3 bases and J by 4 bases, with 3 bases between them. The CDR3 bases are TGTGCCAGCAGTTTCGCCTATGGCTACACCTTC. It is translated as CASSFAYGYTF.

This clonotype appeared a few times. The chain recombines TRBV9 with TRBJ2-3, with D unresolved. The germline V gene encodes CDR1 SGDLS and CDR2 YYNGEE. The CDR3 has 12 residues. The ends were cut back, 4 bases at V and 3 bases at J, with 6 bases in the middle. The CDR3, as DNA: TGTGCCAGCAGCACTCGAACAGATACGCAGTATTTT. As protein: CASSTRTDTQYF.

V and J are TRBV7-2 and TRBJ1-5; a possible D gene is TRBD1 (6 bases). From germline, CDR1 is SGHTA and CDR2 FQGNSA. The V end was cut by 4 bases, the J end by 7 bases, with 17 bases between. The CDR3 sequence is 15 residues long. CDR3 nucleotide sequence: TGTGCCAGCAGCTGGGGGGCCGGCCCGGTCCAGCCCCAGCATTTT. It codes for CASSWGAGPVQPQHF.

This chain connects TRBV11-2 to TRBJ2-1; maybe TRBD1 (5 bases). The CDR3 runs to 15 residues. The V end was cut by 2 bases, the J end by 3 bases, with 11 bases between. CDR1 is SGHAT, CDR2 FQNNGV, per germline. CDR3 in amino acids: CASSLNQGLYNEQFF. Written as DNA, the CDR3 is TGTGCCAGCAGCTTAAATCAGGGCCTCTACAATGAGCAGTTCTTC.

The table lists this clonotype with a few counts. The V call is TRBV20-1, the J call TRBJ2-5; tentatively, D is TRBD2 (6 bases). There are 13 residues in the CDR3. Germline-derived CDR1 and CDR2 are DFQATT and SNEGSKA (reference sequence). V was shortened by 6 bases and J by 1 base, with 12 bases between the two germline ends. The CDR3 is CSAHAGTQETQYF. CDR3 bases: TGCAGTGCACACGCGGGGACCCAAGAGACCCAGTACTTC.

CDR3 sequence: CASSPPGAGQPQHF. DNA for the CDR3: TGTGCCAGCAGCCCCCCGGGGGCTGGTCAGCCCCAGCATTTT. This chain links TRBV28 with TRBJ1-5, with TRBD1 as a possible D gene (6 bases). V lost 6 bases and J lost 6, with 15 bases in between. Per germline, CDR1 MDHEN and CDR2 SYDVKM. The length of the CDR3 is 14 residues.

The chain carries TRBV7-8 and TRBJ1-1; the D gene is possibly TRBD1 (6 bases). Trimming removed 1 base at V and 5 bases at J, with 14 bases between. From germline, CDR1 is SGHVS and CDR2 FQNEAQ. The CDR3 consists of 15 residues. The CDR3 DNA sequence: TGTGCCAGCAGCTTAGGGACAGCAAGGAGTACTGAAGCTTTCTTT. Protein sequence: CASSLGTARSTEAFF.

The V and J genes are TRBV7-8 and TRBJ2-1; TRBD2 matches 13 bases. CDR3 size: 17 residues. V trimming: 4 bases; J trimming: 6 bases; junction bases outside the gene matches: 9. Germline loops: CDR1 SGHVS, CDR2 FQNEAQ. The CDR3 DNA reads TGTGCCAGCAGCTCGCGACTAGCGGGGGGACCCAGCAATGAGCAGTTCTTC. Encoded protein: CASSSRLAGGPSNEQFF.

The CDR3 reads CASSLPQADTQYF. CDR3 bases: TGTGCCAGCAGCTTACCCCAGGCAGATACGCAGTATTTT. This sequence joins TRBV7-2 and TRBJ2-3; no clear D. The CDR3 is 13 amino acids. Germline V gives CDR1 SGHTA, CDR2 FQGNSA. With 2 bases removed from V and 4 bases from J, the gap between germline ends came to 7 bases.

This clonotype was found a few times. The V call is TRBV30, the J call TRBJ1-1; D is perhaps TRBD1 (6 bases). Germline-derived CDR1 and CDR2 are GTSNPN and SVGIG (reference sequence). Trimming pared 1 base from V and 0 bases from J, leaving 18 bases between. The CDR3 is made up of 17 amino acids. CDR3 DNA: TGTGCCTGGAGTGGCCCAGGGCTGAGGGGGATGAACACTGAAGCTTTCTTT. Amino acids: CAWSGPGLRGMNTEAFF.

This clonotype has a count of ten or more. The rearrangement joins TRBV5-6 to TRBJ2-2; no definite D call. The CDR3 is 14 residues long. Per germline, CDR1 SGHDT and CDR2 YYEEEE. Trimming took off 1 base at V and 3 bases at J, with 7 bases between the two ends. The CDR3 here is CASSLWGYTGELFF. The CDR3, as DNA: TGTGCCAGCAGCTTGTGGGGTTACACCGGGGAGCTGTTTTTT.

V gene TRBV20-1 combines with J gene TRBJ2-1; the D gene is possibly TRBD2 (5 bases). Germline lookup yields CDR1 DFQATT and CDR2 SNEGSKA (reference sequence). The CDR3 loop spans 12 amino acids. V was pared by 1 base and J by 10 bases, with 11 bases between. The CDR3 reads CSARALAVEQFF. CDR3 DNA: TGCAGTGCTAGAGCCCTAGCAGTCGAGCAGTTCTTC.

The V gene is TRBV4-3, the J gene TRBJ2-1; 8 nucleotides match TRBD2. J lost 8 bases, V lost 0 bases, and 12 bases had no gene match. Germline-derived CDR1 and CDR2 are LGHNA and YSLEER. This CDR3 is 17 amino acids long. CDR3 bases: TGCGCCAGCAGCCAAGACCCTCTCCGCGGGGGGTTCGATGAGCAGTTCTTC. Translating gives CASSQDPLRGGFDEQFF.

This clonotype was counted only a few times. The chain is built from TRBV18 and TRBJ2-1; TRBD2 matches 10 bases. Germline V gives CDR1 KGHSH, CDR2 LQKENI. This CDR3 is built from 17 residues. V dropped 2 bases and J dropped 0; count of bases not matched to a gene: 4. The CDR3 DNA sequence: TGTGCCAGCTCACCAAACCTAGCGGGGGCCTCCTACAATGAGCAGTTCTTC. It yields the protein CASSPNLAGASYNEQFF. The full variable domain, in which reference TRBV18 and TRBJ2-1 provide the parts outside the CDR3, is NAGVMQNPRHLVRRRGQEARLRCSPMKGHSHVYWYRQLPEEGLKFMVYLQKENIIDESGMPKERFSAEFPKEGPSILRIQQVVRGDSAAYFCASSPNLAGASYNEQFFGPGTRLTVL.

The chain is built from TRBV5-5 and TRBJ2-1; D gene uncertain. This CDR3 is built from 12 residues. With 2 bases removed from V and 7 bases from J, the gap between germline ends came to 7 bases. Germline V lookup: CDR1 SGHKS, CDR2 YYEKEE (reference sequence). The CDR3 DNA reads TGTGCCAGCAGCTTCACAGCGAATGAGCAGTTCTTC. Protein product: CASSFTANEQFF.

A remark on this clonotype: At one end, the junction sequence differs from germline, possibly due to a read error. The chain uses TRBV7-9 and TRBJ2-7; TRBD2 might be the D (6 bases). The CDR3 length is 13 residues. Germline V lookup: CDR1 SEHNR, CDR2 FQNEAQ (reference sequence). As DNA, the CDR3 is TGTGCCAGCAGCCCGCGTTCGTGGGAGGCAGGGCGATTC. This sequence encodes CASSPRSWEAGRF.

The chain has TRBV12-3 or TRBV12-4 and TRBJ2-3, with 10 bases lining up with TRBD2. The CDR3 loop spans 17 amino acids. The junction had 7 bases not matched to a gene; V was cut back by 0 bases and J by 4 bases. In nucleotides, the CDR3 is TGTGCCAGCAGTTTAGCGCGGCTAGCGGGGGATTCAGATACGCAGTATTTT. It codes for CASSLARLAGDSDTQYF.